This T cell receptor beta chain comes out of a study of T-cell reconstitution after alpha-beta-depleted transplantation in children. Findings and caveats of the study: Surviving recipient T cells and intrathymic progenitors accounted for some patients' high TCRbeta diversity at day 60. Two months or so post-transplant, alpha-beta T cells reportedly derived from several hundred expanded graft clones. Among T cells one year after transplant, newly produced cells accounted for most counts and diversity.

It was with unique molecular identifiers that the TCRbeta library was prepared. MiXCR was run by TCRdb on the PCR reads, yielding one entry per CDR3 protein. This table holds fewer than 700,000 distinct CDR3 sequences, 13% found once. This clonotype was seen repeatedly, ten times or more. The antigen is unknown. The CDR3 runs 15 residues. V lost 6 bases, J lost 8 bases, and 11 bases stayed unmatched. The chain joins TRBV12-3 or TRBV12-4 to TRBJ1-4; 8 bases are a match to TRBD1. The sequence was obtained from a male patient younger than 18 who had a stem cell transplant for acute myeloid leukemia, so the T cells may come from the graft donor. This specimen consisted of PBMCs, mostly from graft donor cells, obtained 360 days after TCRalphabeta/CD19-depleted stem cell transplant. CDR3: CASSPRTGTGEKLFF. The CDR3 coding sequence is TGTGCCAGCAGCCCTAGAACCGGGACAGGCGAAAAACTGTTTTTT.